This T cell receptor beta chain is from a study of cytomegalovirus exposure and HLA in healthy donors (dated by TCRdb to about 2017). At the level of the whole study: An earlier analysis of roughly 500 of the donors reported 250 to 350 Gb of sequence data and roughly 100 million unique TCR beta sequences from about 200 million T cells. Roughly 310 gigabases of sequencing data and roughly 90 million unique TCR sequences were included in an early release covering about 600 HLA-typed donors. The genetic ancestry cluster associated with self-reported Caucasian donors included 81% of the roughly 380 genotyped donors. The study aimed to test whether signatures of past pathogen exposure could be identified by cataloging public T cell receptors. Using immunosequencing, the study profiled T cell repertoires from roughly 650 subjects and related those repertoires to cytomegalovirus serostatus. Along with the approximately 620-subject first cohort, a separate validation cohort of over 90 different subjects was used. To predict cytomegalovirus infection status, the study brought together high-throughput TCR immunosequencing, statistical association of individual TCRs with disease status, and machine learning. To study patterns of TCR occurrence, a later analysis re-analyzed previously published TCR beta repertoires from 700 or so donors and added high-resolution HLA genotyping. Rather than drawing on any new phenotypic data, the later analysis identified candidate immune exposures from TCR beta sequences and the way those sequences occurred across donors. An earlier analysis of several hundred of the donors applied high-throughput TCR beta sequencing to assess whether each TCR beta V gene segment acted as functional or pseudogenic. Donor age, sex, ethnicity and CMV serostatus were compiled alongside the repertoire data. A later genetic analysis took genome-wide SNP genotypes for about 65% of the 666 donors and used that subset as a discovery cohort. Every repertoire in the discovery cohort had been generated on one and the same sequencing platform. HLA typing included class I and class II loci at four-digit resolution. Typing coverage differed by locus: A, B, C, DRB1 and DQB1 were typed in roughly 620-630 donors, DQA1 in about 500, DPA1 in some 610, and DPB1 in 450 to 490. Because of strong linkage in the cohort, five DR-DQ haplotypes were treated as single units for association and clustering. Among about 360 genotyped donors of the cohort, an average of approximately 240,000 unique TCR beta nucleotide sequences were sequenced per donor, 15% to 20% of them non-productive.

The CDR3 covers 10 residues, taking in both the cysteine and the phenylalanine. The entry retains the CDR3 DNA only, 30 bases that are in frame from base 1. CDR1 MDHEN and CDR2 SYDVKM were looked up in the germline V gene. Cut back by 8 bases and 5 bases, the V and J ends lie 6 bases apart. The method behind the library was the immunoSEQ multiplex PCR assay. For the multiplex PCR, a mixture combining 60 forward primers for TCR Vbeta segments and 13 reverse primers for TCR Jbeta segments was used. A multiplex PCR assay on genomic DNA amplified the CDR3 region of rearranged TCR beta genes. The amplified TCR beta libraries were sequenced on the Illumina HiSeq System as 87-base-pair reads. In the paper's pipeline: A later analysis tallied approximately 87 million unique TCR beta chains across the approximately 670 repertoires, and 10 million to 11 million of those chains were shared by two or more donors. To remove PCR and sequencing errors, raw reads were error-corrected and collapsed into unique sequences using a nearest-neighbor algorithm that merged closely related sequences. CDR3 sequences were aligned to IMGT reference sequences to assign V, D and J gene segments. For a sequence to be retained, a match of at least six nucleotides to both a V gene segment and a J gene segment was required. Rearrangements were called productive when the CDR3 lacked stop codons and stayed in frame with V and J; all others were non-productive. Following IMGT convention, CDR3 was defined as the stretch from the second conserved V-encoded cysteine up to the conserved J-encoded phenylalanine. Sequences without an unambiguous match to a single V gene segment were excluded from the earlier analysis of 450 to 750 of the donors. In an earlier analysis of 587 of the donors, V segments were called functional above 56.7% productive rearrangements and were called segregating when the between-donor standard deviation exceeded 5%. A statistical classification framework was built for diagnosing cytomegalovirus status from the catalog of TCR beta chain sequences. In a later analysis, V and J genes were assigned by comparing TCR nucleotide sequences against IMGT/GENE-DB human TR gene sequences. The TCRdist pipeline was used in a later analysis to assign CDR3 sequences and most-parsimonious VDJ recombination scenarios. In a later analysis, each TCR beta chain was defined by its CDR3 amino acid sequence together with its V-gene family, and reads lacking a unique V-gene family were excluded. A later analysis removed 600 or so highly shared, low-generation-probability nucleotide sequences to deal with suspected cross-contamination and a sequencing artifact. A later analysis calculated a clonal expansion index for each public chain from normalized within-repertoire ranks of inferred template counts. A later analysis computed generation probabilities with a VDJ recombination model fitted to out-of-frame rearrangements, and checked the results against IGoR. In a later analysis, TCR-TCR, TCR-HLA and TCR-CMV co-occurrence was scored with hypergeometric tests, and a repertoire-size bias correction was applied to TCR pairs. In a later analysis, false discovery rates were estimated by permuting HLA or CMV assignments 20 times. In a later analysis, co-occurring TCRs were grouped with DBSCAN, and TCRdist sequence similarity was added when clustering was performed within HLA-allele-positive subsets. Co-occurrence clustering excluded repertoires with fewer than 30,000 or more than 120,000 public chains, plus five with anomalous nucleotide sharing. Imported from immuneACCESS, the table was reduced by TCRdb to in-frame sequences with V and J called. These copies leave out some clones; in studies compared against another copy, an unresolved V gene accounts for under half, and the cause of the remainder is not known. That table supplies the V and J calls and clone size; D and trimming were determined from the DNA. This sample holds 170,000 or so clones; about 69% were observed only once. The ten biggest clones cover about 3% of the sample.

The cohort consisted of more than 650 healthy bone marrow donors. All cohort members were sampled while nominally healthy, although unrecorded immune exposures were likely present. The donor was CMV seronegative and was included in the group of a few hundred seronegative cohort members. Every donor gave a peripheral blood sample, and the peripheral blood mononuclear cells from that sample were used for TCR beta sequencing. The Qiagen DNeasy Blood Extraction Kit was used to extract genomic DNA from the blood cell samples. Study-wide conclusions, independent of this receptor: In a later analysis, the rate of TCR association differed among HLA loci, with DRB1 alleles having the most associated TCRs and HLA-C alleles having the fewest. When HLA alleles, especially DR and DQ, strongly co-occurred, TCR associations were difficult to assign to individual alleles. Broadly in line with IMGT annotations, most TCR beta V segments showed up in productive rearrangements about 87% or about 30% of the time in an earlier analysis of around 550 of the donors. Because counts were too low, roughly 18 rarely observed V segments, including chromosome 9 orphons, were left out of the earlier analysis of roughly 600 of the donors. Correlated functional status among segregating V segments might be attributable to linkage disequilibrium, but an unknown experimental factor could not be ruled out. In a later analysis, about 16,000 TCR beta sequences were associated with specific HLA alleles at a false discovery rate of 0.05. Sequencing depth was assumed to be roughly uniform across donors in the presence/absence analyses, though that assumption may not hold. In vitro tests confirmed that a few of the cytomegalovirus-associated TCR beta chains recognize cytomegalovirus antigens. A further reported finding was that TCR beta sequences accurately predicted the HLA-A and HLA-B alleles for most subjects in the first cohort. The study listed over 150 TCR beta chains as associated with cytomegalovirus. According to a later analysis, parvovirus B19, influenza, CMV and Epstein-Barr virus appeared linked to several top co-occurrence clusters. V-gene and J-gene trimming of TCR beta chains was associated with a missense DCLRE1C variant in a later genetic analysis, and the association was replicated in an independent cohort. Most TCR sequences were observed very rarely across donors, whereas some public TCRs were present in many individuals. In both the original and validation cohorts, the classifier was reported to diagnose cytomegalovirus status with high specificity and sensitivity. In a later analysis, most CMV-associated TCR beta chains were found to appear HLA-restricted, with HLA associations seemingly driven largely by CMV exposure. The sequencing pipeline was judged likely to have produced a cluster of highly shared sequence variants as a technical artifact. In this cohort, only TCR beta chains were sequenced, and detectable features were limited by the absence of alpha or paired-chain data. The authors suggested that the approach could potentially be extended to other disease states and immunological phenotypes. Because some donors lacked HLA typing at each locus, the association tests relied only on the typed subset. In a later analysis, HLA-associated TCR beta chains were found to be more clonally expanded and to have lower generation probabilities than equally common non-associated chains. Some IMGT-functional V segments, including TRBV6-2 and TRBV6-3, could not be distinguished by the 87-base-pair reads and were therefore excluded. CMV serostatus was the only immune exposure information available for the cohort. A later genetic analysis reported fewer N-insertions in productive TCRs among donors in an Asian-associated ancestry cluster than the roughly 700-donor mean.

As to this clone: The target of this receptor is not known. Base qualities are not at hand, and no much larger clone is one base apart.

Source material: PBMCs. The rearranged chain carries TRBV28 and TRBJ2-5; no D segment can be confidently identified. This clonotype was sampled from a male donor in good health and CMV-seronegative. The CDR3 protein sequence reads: CASSQETQYF. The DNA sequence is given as TGTGCCAGCTCTCAGGAGACCCAGTACTTC.